These 23 T cell receptor beta chains were all obtained from the same sample, sequenced in a study of technical replicates of blood from a few donors. The method was immunoSEQ multiplex PCR; TCRdb's version includes in-frame clones alone and lacks a portion of them. The sample holds roughly 76,000 clones, approximately 94% seen once. The material sequenced was T cells isolated from PBMCs. Receptor source: a human donor in good health.

This clone was recorded only once. The rearrangement uses TRBV11-3 and TRBJ1-4; D unclear. CDR1 SGHNT and CDR2 YENEEA come from the germline V gene. The ends were cut back, 6 bases at V and 0 bases at J, with 11 bases in the middle. The CDR3 sequence is 15 residues long. Here the CDR3 DNA reads TGTGCCAGCAGTCCATCAGTTGCAACTAATGAAAAACTGTTTTTT. It specifies CASSPSVATNEKLFF.

J is TRBJ1-1 and V is TRBV5-4; D is unclear. V lost 3 bases, J lost 0 bases, and 9 bases lay in between. CDR1 and CDR2 (germline): SGHNT, YYREEE (reference sequence). The CDR3 spans 14 residues. The DNA for the CDR3 is TGTGCCAGCAGCTCCGGGGAATTGAACACTGAAGCTTTCTTT. It specifies CASSSGELNTEAFF.

This clone was detected only a few times. This chain joins TRBV7-9 and TRBJ1-1, with D unclear. The CDR3 contains 12 residues. V was pared by 3 bases and J by 10 bases, with 12 bases between. Germline-derived CDR1 and CDR2 are SEHNR and FQNEAQ (reference sequence). The CDR3 bases are TGTGCCAGCAGCTTGGAGGGCGTGATAGCTTTCTTT. This encodes CASSLEGVIAFF.

The chain joins TRBV4-1 to TRBJ2-5; TRBD1 agrees at 7 bases. Germline CDR1 and CDR2: MGHRA and YSYEKL. The CDR3 is 15 residues long. J was trimmed by 1 base and V by 4 bases; bases with no gene match: 6. CDR3 sequence reads: CASSRGTAIQETQYF. The CDR3 bases are TGCGCCAGCAGCCGGGGGACAGCGATCCAAGAGACCCAGTACTTC.

This clone was detected only once. The chain links TRBV5-4 to TRBJ2-4; D is perhaps TRBD1 (6 bases). Germline CDR1 reads SGHNT; CDR2 reads YYREEE (reference sequence). Trimming removed 2 bases from V and 0 bases from J, with 12 bases in between. The CDR3 totals 16 residues. CDR3 sequence reads: CASSFTGSEAKNIQYF. CDR3 in DNA: TGTGCCAGCAGCTTCACAGGGAGTGAAGCCAAAAACATTCAGTACTTC.

The rearrangement joins TRBV12-2 to TRBJ1-4; the table's D call, TRBD1, has no DNA check behind it. TRBV12-2 is given as a pseudogene. The CDR3 is made up of 14 amino acids. This CDR3 is CAHTGGQLNEKLFF. As DNA, the CDR3 is TGTGCACACACAGGGGGCCAACTTAATGAAAAACTGTTTTTT.

This chain uses TRBV28 with TRBJ1-1; 9 nucleotides line up with TRBD1. Germline values: CDR1 MDHEN, CDR2 SYDVKM. The CDR3 sequence is 15 residues long. V was pared by 6 bases and J by 6 bases, with 11 bases of the junction left unmatched. The CDR3 sequence: CASRTGGQGSAEAFF. The CDR3, as DNA: TGTGCCAGCAGGACGGGCGGACAGGGGAGCGCTGAAGCTTTCTTT. The variable domain in full, with the rest retrieved from reference TRBV28 and TRBJ1-1, is DVKVTQSSRYLVKRTGEKVFLECVQDMDHENMFWYRQDPGLGLRLIYFSYDVKMKEKGDIPEGYSVSREKKERFSLILESASTNQTSMYLCASRTGGQGSAEAFFGQGTRLTVV.

The J gene is TRBJ2-3, the V gene TRBV11-2, with a possible D match to TRBD2 (5 bases). The CDR3 loop spans 15 amino acids. The V and J ends lost 1 base and 2 bases respectively, with 10 bases between them. Germline CDR1 and CDR2: SGHAT and FQNNGV. The chain's CDR3 is CASSLGSGNTDTQYF. In DNA form, the CDR3 reads TGTGCCAGCAGCTTAGGAAGCGGTAACACAGATACGCAGTATTTT. Full variable domain (remainder filled in from reference TRBV11-2 and TRBJ2-3): EAGVAQSPRYKIIEKRQSVAFWCNPISGHATLYWYQQILGQGPKLLIQFQNNGVVDDSQLPKDRFSAERLKGVDSTLKIQPAKLEDSAVYLCASSLGSGNTDTQYFGPGTRLTVL.

The V call is TRBV19, the J call TRBJ1-5; TRBD1 might be the D (5 bases). This CDR3 spans 14 amino acids. Germline-derived CDR1 and CDR2 are LNHDA and SQIVND (reference sequence). V gave up 5 bases and J gave up 9 bases, with 17 bases separating them. The chain's CDR3 is CASSATESGLPQHF. The CDR3, as DNA: TGTGCCAGTAGTGCGACAGAGTCGGGTTTGCCCCAGCATTTT.

The chain links TRBV27 to TRBJ1-4, with D perhaps matching TRBD1 (5 bases). The CDR3 consists of 13 residues. The V gene lost 5 bases and the J gene lost 8 bases, with 12 bases spanning the gap. Germline CDR1 reads MNHEY; CDR2 reads SMNVEV (reference sequence). The CDR3 region is CASSVTRGEKLFF. The CDR3 DNA reads TGTGCCAGCAGTGTTACAAGGGGCGAAAAACTGTTTTTT.

This clone came up a few times. The chain recombines TRBV6-4 with TRBJ1-1; D uncertain. CDR3 size: 13 residues. V lost 2 bases to trimming and J lost 1 base, with 5 bases between them. Germline CDR1 reads MRHNA; CDR2 reads SNTAGT. CDR3 in amino acids: CASSDDTNTEAFF. Written as DNA, the CDR3 is TGTGCCAGCAGTGACGACACGAACACTGAAGCTTTCTTT.

A single count supports this clone. The CDR3 DNA reads TGTGCCAGCTCGGGGACAGGGGGCACAGATACGCAGTATTTT. This codes for CASSGTGGTDTQYF. V and J are TRBV18 and TRBJ2-3; 10 bases line up with TRBD1. The trim removed 6 bases at V and 1 base at J, leaving 1 base unmatched. This CDR3 comprises 14 residues. The germline V gene encodes CDR1 KGHSH and CDR2 LQKENI.

The chain uses TRBV11-2 and TRBJ1-4; weak D call: TRBD1 (5 bases). The CDR3 totals 16 residues. V gave up 5 bases and J gave up 6 bases, with 19 bases separating them. Germline V CDR1 and CDR2: SGHAT, FQNNGV. CDR3 nucleotide sequence: TGTGCCAGCAGCCCCCGCTCGGACATCGGATATGAAAAACTGTTTTTT. Amino acids: CASSPRSDIGYEKLFF.

The chain has TRBV6-6 and TRBJ2-4, with 11 bases aligning to TRBD1. Germline CDR1 and CDR2: MNHNY and SVGAGI (reference sequence). This CDR3 is built from 16 residues. The V and J ends lost 10 bases and 3 bases, in that order; junction bases with no gene match: 11. The CDR3, as DNA: TGTGCCAACCCGGGGAGGACAGGGGGCGTCAAAAACATTCAGTACTTC. Its protein is CANPGRTGGVKNIQYF.

J is TRBJ1-2 and V is TRBV6-6; no definite D call. V lost 2 bases, J lost 7 bases, and 14 bases lay in between. This CDR3 is 14 amino acids long. Germline V lookup: CDR1 MNHNY, CDR2 SVGAGI (reference sequence). Here the CDR3 DNA reads TGTGCCAGCAGTTACAGGGAGAGTAAACTTGGCTACACCTTC. Protein sequence: CASSYRESKLGYTF.

The V and J genes are TRBV18 and TRBJ2-7; perhaps TRBD2 as D (5 bases). This CDR3 is built from 15 residues. V was pared by 2 bases and J by 2 bases, with 13 bases between. Germline loops: CDR1 KGHSH, CDR2 LQKENI. In DNA form, the CDR3 reads TGTGCCAGCTCACCAGGCCGAGGGTCGGCCTACGAGCAGTACTTC. Protein product: CASSPGRGSAYEQYF.

This clone appeared once. The chain couples TRBV9 to TRBJ1-5; tentatively, D is TRBD1 (5 bases). V dropped 2 bases and J dropped 3 bases, with 9 bases sitting between them. The CDR3 is made up of 14 amino acids. The germline V gene has CDR1 SGDLS and CDR2 YYNGEE. CDR3 region: CASSVGGYNQPQHF. CDR3 in DNA: TGTGCCAGCAGCGTTGGGGGGTACAATCAGCCCCAGCATTTT.

V gene TRBV15 combines with J gene TRBJ2-3, with D uncertain. V shed 2 bases and J shed 0 bases, with 9 bases lying between them. Germline CDR1 LNHNV, CDR2 YYDKDF (reference sequence). The CDR3 totals 15 residues. CDR3 coding DNA: TGTGCCACCAGCAGAAAGTCTAGTAGCACAGATACGCAGTATTTT. Its translation: CATSRKSSSTDTQYF.

The rearrangement uses TRBV19 and TRBJ2-7; the D is unclear. Germline V gene data show CDR1 as LNHDA and CDR2 as SQIVND (reference sequence). This CDR3 region has 14 residues. Deletions cut 5 bases from V and 2 bases from J, with 13 bases between. CDR3 bases: TGTGCCAGTAGTCCAGGTGGCAACGCCTACGAGCAGTACTTC. Protein sequence: CASSPGGNAYEQYF. Complete variable domain (other parts from reference TRBV19 and TRBJ2-7): DGGITQSPKYLFRKEGQNVTLSCEQNLNHDAMYWYRQDPGQGLRLIYYSQIVNDFQKGDIAEGYSVSREKKESFPLTVTSAQKNPTAFYLCASSPGGNAYEQYFGPGTRLTVT.

V is TRBV6-1 and J is TRBJ1-2; 10 nucleotides agree with TRBD1. The CDR3 spans 12 residues. Germline loops: CDR1 MNHNS, CDR2 SASEGT. V gave up 6 bases and J gave up 8 bases; unmatched junction bases: 3. CDR3 sequence (DNA): TGTGCCAGCAGGGGACAGGGGTACGGCTACACCTTC. The encoded protein is CASRGQGYGYTF.

This chain's CDR3 is CASSFYSYGYTF. The CDR3 DNA reads TGTGCCAGCAGTTTCTACAGCTATGGCTACACCTTC. This sequence joins TRBV28 and TRBJ1-2; no definite D call. This CDR3 is 12 amino acids long. V shed 3 bases and J shed 4 bases, with 6 bases lying between them. CDR1 is MDHEN and CDR2 is SYDVKM in the germline V gene.

The chain joins TRBV21-1 to TRBJ2-5; the DNA was not compared with TRBD2, the D call given in the table. TRBV21-1 is designated a pseudogene. This CDR3 region has 15 residues. The DNA for the CDR3 is TGTGCCAGCAGCAAAGTGCGCCTCGAACAAGAGACCCAGTACTTC. Translated, it gives CASSKVRLEQETQYF.

The chain recombines TRBV6-6 with TRBJ2-3; 7 positions match TRBD2. The V gene end was trimmed by 6 bases and the J gene end by 3 bases; junction bases not matched to a gene: 6. The CDR3 length is 14 residues. Per the germline V gene, CDR1 is MNHNY and CDR2 is SVGAGI (reference sequence). DNA for the CDR3: TGTGCCAGCAGAGTCGTGGGAGGGACAGATACGCAGTATTTT. Amino acid sequence: CASRVVGGTDTQYF.